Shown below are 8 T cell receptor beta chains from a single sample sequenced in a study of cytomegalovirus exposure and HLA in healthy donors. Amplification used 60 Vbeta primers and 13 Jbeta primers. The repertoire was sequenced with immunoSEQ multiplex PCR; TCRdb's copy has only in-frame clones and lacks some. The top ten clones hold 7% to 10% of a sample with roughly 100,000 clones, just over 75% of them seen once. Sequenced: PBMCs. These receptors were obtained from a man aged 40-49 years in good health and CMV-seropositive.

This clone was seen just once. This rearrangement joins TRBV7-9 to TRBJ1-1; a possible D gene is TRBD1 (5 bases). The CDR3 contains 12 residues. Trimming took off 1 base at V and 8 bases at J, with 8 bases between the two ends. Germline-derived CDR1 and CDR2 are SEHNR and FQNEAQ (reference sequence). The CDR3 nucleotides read TGTGCCAGCAGCTTAGGTTACAGGGAAGCTTTCTTT. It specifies CASSLGYREAFF.

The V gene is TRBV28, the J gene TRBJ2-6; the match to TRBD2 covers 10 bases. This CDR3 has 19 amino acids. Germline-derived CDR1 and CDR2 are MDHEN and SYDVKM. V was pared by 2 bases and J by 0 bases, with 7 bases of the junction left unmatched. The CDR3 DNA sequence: TGTGCCAGCAGTTTAGCTAGAGCGGGGGGGCCCTCTGGGGCCAACGTCCTGACTTTC. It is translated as CASSLARAGGPSGANVLTF.

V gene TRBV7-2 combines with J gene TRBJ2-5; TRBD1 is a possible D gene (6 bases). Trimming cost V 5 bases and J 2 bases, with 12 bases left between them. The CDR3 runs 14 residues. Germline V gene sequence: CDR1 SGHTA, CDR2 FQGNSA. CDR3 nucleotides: TGTGCCAGCAGCCCCGGACAGCGGCAAGAGACCCAGTACTTC. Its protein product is CASSPGQRQETQYF.

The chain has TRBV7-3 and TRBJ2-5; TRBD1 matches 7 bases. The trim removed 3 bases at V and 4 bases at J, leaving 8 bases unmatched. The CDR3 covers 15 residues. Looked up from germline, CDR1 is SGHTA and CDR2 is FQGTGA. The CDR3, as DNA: TGTGCCAGCAGCTTTCAAGCCAACAGGGGAGAGACCCAGTACTTC. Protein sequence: CASSFQANRGETQYF.

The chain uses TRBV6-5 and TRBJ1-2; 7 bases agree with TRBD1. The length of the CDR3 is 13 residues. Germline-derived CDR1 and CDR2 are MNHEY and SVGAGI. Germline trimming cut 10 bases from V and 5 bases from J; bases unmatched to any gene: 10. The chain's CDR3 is CATSRQGEYGYTF. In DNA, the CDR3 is TGTGCCACCTCGCGACAGGGAGAATATGGCTACACCTTC.

CDR3 sequence reads: CASSKRTGGYEQYF. The DNA of the CDR3 is TGTGCCAGCAGCAAAAGGACAGGGGGCTACGAGCAGTACTTC. This chain joins TRBV21-1 and TRBJ2-7; the D segment call TRBD1 is taken from the table without a DNA check. TRBV21-1 is recorded as a pseudogene. The CDR3 covers 14 residues.

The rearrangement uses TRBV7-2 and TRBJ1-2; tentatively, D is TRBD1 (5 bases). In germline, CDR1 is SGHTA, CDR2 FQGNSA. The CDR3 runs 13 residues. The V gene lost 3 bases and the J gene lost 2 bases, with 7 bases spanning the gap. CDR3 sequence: CASSLGGNYGYTF. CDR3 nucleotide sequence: TGTGCCAGCAGCTTGGGGGGAAACTATGGCTACACCTTC.

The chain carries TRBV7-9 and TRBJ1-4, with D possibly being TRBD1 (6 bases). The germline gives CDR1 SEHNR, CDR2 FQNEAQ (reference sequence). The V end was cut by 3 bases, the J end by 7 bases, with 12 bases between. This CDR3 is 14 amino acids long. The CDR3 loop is CASSLTGPSEKLFF. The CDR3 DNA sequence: TGTGCCAGCAGCTTGACAGGCCCCAGTGAAAAACTGTTTTTT.